This TCR beta chain was captured in a study of beta chain features in type 1 diabetes. Findings and caveats of the study: Across all four CD4+ subsets, people with type 1 diabetes showed modestly shorter TCRB CDR3s. A definitive answer on HLA type influencing TCRB rearrangement was not reached here.

V lost 7 bases, J lost 3 bases, and 7 bases lay in between. CDR3 size: 10 residues. The germline gives CDR1 DFQATT, CDR2 SNEGSKA (reference sequence). What was sequenced were expressed TCRB transcripts, since all of the isolated RNA had been reverse transcribed. Profiled with immunoSEQ multiplex PCR; TCRdb holds only in-frame clones, not every one. The sample holds 350,000 to 450,000 clones, about 12% seen once. There are a few counts of this clone. The antigen is undetermined. The sample taken for sequencing was naive CD4+ T cells from blood. The clonotype was recovered from a woman aged 18-30 years with type 1 diabetes. The rearrangement joins TRBV20-1 to TRBJ2-7; D is perhaps TRBD2 (6 bases). CDR3 protein: CSGRDYEQYF. DNA for the CDR3: TGCAGTGGGCGGGACTACGAGCAGTACTTC.